Below, 7 T cell receptor beta chains from the same sample are listed, as sequenced in a study of regulatory T cells in long-lasting Graves disease. Through Arm-PCR of CDR3 regions and iRepertoire HTBI primers, TCR beta libraries were built. TCRdb re-derived calls from the multiplex PCR reads in MiXCR, one entry per CDR3 protein. The sample has approximately 540,000 distinct CDR3 sequences, about 12% seen once. Time point defined: newly diagnosed GD, antithyroid drugs for less than 3 months. PBMC RNA was the source of the TCR library. These same data were also listed under a study on T cells in Graves' hyperthyroidism and ophthalmopathy.

The sequencing here drew on peripheral blood mononuclear cells (PBMCs), taken at new diagnosis, from a patient treated with antithyroid drugs. These receptors came from a young woman with Graves disease.

Many counts were recorded for this clonotype. V and J are TRBV30 and TRBJ1-2, with D unclear. Trimming left V 3 bases short and J 6 bases short, with 11 bases between. Germline V lookup: CDR1 GTSNPN, CDR2 SVGIG (reference sequence). The CDR3 is 12 residues long. The CDR3 DNA sequence: TGTGCCTGGAGGACTAGGACCCATGGCTACACCTTC. This translates into CAWRTRTHGYTF.

This clonotype appeared a few times. This sequence joins TRBV11-2 and TRBJ2-3; 8 nucleotides match TRBD2. Near its end, the DNA agrees better with TRBJ2-5, so the J call may be wrong. Germline CDR1 reads SGHAT; CDR2 reads FQNNGV. The length of the CDR3 is 15 residues. The CDR3 DNA reads as TGTGCCAGCAGCTTAGGCCTGCGGGAGGCTGAGACCCAGTACTTC. Protein sequence: CASSLGLREAETQYF.

This clonotype has a count of ten or more. V and J are TRBV30 and TRBJ2-6; D is unclear. CDR1 and CDR2 from the germline V gene are GTSNPN and SVGIG (reference sequence). V shed 5 bases and J shed 0 bases, with 5 bases lying between them. This CDR3 comprises 13 residues. The DNA of the CDR3 is TGTGCCTGGGTCAGCTCTGGGGCCAACGTCCTGACTTTC. Encoded protein: CAWVSSGANVLTF.

This clonotype was observed at least ten times. The J gene is TRBJ1-6, the V gene TRBV19, with D hard to call. Germline lookup yields CDR1 LNHDA and CDR2 SQIVND (reference sequence). Trimming pared 6 bases from V and 6 bases from J, leaving 15 bases between. The CDR3 consists of 15 residues. The DNA for the CDR3 is TGTGCCAGTAGCATATCACTTACAATTAATTCACCCCTCCACTTT. This sequence encodes CASSISLTINSPLHF.

This clonotype showed up many times. J is TRBJ2-7 and V is TRBV6-1; TRBD2 matches 8 bases. The V and J ends lost 9 bases and 7 bases, in that order; junction bases with no gene match: 11. The CDR3 contains 13 residues. The germline V gene encodes CDR1 MNHNS and CDR2 SASEGT. CDR3 region: CASGERTSMEQYF. As DNA, the CDR3 is TGTGCCAGTGGAGAGAGGACTAGCATGGAGCAGTACTTC.

There are many counts of this clonotype. This chain links TRBV28 with TRBJ1-2; D might be TRBD1 (6 bases). The CDR3 spans 14 residues. Deletions cut 4 bases from V and 4 bases from J, with 13 bases between. The germline V gene encodes CDR1 MDHEN and CDR2 SYDVKM. The CDR3 protein is CASSYPTGTYGYTF. As DNA, the CDR3 is TGTGCCAGCAGTTACCCAACAGGGACCTATGGCTACACCTTC.

This chain connects TRBV15 to TRBJ1-4; D is uncertain. CDR1 LNHNV and CDR2 YYDKDF come from the germline V gene (reference sequence). V gave up 0 bases and J gave up 7 bases, with 6 bases separating them. CDR3 length: 13 amino acids. CDR3 in DNA: TGTGCCACCAGCAGAGACTTGGGTGAAAAACTGTTTTTT. As protein: CATSRDLGEKLFF.